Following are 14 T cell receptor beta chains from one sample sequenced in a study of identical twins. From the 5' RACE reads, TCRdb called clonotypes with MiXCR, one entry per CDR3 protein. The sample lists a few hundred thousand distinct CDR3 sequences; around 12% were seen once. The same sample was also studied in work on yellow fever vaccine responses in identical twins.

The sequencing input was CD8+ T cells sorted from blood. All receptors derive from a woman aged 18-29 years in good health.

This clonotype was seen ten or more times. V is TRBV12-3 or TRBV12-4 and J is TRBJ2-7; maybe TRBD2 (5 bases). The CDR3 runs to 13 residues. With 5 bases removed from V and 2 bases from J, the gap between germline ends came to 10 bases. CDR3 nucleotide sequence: TGTGCCAGCAGTCGCGGGTTAGCCTACGAGCAGTACTTC. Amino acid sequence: CASSRGLAYEQYF.

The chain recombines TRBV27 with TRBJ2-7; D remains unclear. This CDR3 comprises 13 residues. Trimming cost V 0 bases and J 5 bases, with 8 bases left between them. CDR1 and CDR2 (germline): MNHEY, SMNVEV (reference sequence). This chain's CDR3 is CASSLSARNEQYV. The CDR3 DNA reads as TGTGCCAGCAGTTTATCCGCGAGAAACGAGCAGTACGTC.

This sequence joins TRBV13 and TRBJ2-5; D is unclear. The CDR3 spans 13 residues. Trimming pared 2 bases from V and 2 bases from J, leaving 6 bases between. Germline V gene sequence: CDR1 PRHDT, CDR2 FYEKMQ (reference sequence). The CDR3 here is CASSLLEQETQYF. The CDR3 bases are TGTGCCAGCAGCTTACTGGAACAAGAGACCCAGTACTTC.

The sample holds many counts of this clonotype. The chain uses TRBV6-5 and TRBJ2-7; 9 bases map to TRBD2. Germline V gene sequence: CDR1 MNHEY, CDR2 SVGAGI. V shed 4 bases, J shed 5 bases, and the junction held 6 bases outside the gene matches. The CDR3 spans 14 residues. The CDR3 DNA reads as TGTGCCAGCAGTTCGTTAGCGGGAGCTGACGAGCAGTACTTC. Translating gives CASSSLAGADEQYF.

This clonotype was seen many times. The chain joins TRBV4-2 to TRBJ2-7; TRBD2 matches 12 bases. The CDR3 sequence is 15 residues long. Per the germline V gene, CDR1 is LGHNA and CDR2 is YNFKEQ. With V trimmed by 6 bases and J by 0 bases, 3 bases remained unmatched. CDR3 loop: CASSRTSGNSYEQYF. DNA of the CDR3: TGTGCCAGCAGTCGGACTAGCGGGAACTCCTACGAGCAGTACTTC.

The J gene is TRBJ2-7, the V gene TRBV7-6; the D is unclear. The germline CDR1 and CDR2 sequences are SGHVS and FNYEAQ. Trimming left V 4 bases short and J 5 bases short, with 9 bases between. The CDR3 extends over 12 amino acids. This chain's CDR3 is CASSSGSDEQYF. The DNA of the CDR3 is TGTGCCAGCAGCTCTGGCAGCGACGAGCAGTACTTC.

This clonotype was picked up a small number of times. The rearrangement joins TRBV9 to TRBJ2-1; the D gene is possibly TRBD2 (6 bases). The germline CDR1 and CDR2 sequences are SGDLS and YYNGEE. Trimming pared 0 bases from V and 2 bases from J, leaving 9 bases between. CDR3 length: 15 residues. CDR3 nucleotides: TGTGCCAGCAGCGTAGCTTCGGGAGCCTACAATGAGCAGTTCTTC. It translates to CASSVASGAYNEQFF. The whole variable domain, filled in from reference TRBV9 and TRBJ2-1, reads DSGVTQTPKHLITATGQRVTLRCSPRSGDLSVYWYQQSLDQGLQFLIQYYNGEERAKGNILERFSAQQFPDLHSELNLSSLELGDSALYFCASSVASGAYNEQFFGPGTRLTVL.

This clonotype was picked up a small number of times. The CDR3 spells CSASSFWPTSYNEQFF. The CDR3 nucleotides are TGCAGTGCTAGTAGTTTTTGGCCCACCTCCTACAATGAGCAGTTCTTC. The chain joins TRBV20-1 to TRBJ2-1; D gene unclear. The V and J ends lost 3 bases and 0 bases respectively, with 15 bases between them. The germline CDR1 and CDR2 sequences are DFQATT and SNEGSKA (reference sequence). The CDR3 has 16 amino acids.

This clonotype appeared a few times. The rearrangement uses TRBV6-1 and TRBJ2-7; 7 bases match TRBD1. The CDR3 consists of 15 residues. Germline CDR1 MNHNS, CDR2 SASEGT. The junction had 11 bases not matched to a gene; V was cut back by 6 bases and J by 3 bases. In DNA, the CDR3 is TGTGCCAGCAGCGACGGGACAGAACCAGACTACGAGCAGTACTTC. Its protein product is CASSDGTEPDYEQYF.

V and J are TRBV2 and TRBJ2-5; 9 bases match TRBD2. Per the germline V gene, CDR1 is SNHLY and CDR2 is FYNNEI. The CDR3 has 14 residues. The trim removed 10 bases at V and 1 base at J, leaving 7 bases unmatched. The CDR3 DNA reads TGTGCCACCACGGTAGCGGGAGCCCAAGAGACCCAGTACTTC. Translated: CATTVAGAQETQYF. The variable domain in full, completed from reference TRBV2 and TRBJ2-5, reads EPEVTQTPSHQVTQMGQEVILRCVPISNHLYFYWYRQILGQKVEFLVSFYNNEISEKSEIFDDQFSVERPDGSNFTLKIRSTKLEDSAMYFCATTVAGAQETQYFGPGTRLLVL.

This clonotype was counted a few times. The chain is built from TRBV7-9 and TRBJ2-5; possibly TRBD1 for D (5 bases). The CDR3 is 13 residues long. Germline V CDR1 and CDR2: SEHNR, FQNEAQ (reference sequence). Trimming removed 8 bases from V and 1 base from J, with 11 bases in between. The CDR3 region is CASLIQGQETQYF. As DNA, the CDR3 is TGTGCCAGCCTTATCCAGGGCCAAGAGACCCAGTACTTC. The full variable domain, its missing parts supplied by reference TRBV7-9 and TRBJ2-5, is DTGVSQNPRHKITKRGQNVTFRCDPISEHNRLYWYRQTLGQGPEFLTYFQNEAQLEKSRLLSDRFSAERPKGSFSTLEIQRTEQGDSAMYLCASLIQGQETQYFGPGTRLLVL.

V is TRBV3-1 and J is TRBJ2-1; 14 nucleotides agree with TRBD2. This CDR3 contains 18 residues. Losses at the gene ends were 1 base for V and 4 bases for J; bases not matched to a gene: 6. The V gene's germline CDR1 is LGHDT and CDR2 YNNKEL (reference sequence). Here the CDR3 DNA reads TGTGCCAGCAGCCAAGGACCTGGGACTAGCGGGGGTTACAATGAGCAGTTCTTC. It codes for CASSQGPGTSGGYNEQFF.

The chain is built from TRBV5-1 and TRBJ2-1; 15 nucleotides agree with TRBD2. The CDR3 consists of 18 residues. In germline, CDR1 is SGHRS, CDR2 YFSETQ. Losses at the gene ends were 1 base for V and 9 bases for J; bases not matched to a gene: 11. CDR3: CASSLTPAGLAGGPEQFF. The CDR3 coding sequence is TGCGCCAGCAGCTTGACCCCCGCTGGACTAGCGGGGGGGCCTGAGCAGTTCTTC.

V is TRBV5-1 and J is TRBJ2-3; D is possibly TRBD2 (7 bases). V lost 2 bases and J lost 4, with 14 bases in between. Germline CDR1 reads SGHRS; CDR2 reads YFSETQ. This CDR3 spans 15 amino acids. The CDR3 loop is CASSFIAGASDTQYF. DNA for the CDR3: TGCGCCAGCAGCTTTATTGCGGGGGCTTCAGATACGCAGTATTTT.